The 6 T cell receptor beta chains presented below share a single source sample, sequenced in a study of T cell changes during pregnancy in multiple sclerosis (dated by TCRdb to 2018 to 2020). Libraries were constructed by the immunoSEQ multiplex PCR assay. Sourced from immuneACCESS, this table was stored by TCRdb with only in-frame sequences that have V and J called. A share of the clones is absent; for the studies checked, an unresolved V gene accounts for under half, and the remainder has no known explanation. The sample records about 50,000 clones, 91% of which are singletons. The ten top clones hold approximately 10% of the sample. The material sequenced was CD8+ T cells from peripheral blood mononuclear cells, taken after pregnancy. The receptors were sampled from a female donor with multiple sclerosis, enrolled in a pregnancy study.

This chain uses TRBV7-9 with TRBJ2-7; a weak D match, TRBD1 (6 bases). Germline V gives CDR1 SEHNR, CDR2 FQNEAQ (reference sequence). This CDR3 is built from 14 residues. The V end lost 2 bases, the J end lost 0 bases, and 8 bases lay between the germline ends. CDR3 in amino acids: CASSLRDISYEQYF. The CDR3 region has the DNA TGTGCCAGCAGCTTACGGGACATCTCCTACGAGCAGTACTTC.

This sequence joins TRBV14 and TRBJ2-7; D is undetermined. The CDR3 is 13 amino acids. V lost 4 bases to trimming and J lost 2 bases, with 9 bases between them. Germline V CDR1 and CDR2: SGHDN, FVKESK. The CDR3 region has the DNA TGTGCCAGCAGCCCCCTCGCAGCCTACGAGCAGTACTTC. Translation: CASSPLAAYEQYF.

The rearrangement uses TRBV5-4 and TRBJ1-5; the D gene is possibly TRBD1 (6 bases). Germline V CDR1 and CDR2: SGHNT, YYREEE (reference sequence). V was pared by 4 bases and J by 7 bases, with 15 bases between. CDR3 length: 14 residues. CDR3 residues: CASSQQGSSQPQHF. The DNA of the CDR3 is TGTGCCAGCAGCCAACAGGGTTCGAGCCAGCCCCAGCATTTT. The complete variable domain, with remaining parts taken from reference TRBV5-4 and TRBJ1-5, reads ETGVTQSPTHLIKTRGQQVTLRCSSQSGHNTVSWYQQALGQGPQFIFQYYREEENGRGNFPPRFSGLQFPNYSSELNVNALELDDSALYLCASSQQGSSQPQHFGDGTRLSIL.

The chain combines TRBV15 with TRBJ2-1; 8 nucleotides agree with TRBD2. Germline CDR1 and CDR2: LNHNV and YYDKDF (reference sequence). With V trimmed by 4 bases and J by 12 bases, 5 bases remained unmatched. The CDR3 is 12 residues long. In DNA form, the CDR3 reads TGTGCCACCAGCACCCGGGGGGGCAGGCAGTTCTTC. Protein product: CATSTRGGRQFF.

The V call is TRBV5-1, the J call TRBJ2-7, with 10 nucleotides matching TRBD1. Germline trimming cut 4 bases from V and 2 bases from J; bases unmatched to any gene: 6. The CDR3 is 15 residues long. CDR1 is SGHRS and CDR2 is YFSETQ in the germline V gene. CDR3 bases: TGCGCCAGCAGCCTTGGGACAGGGGTCCCCTACGAGCAGTACTTC. This sequence encodes CASSLGTGVPYEQYF.

This clone was recorded a few times. J is TRBJ2-5 and V is TRBV29-1, with 7 bases that match TRBD1. V lost 6 bases to trimming and J lost 4 bases; unmatched junction nucleotides: 8. CDR1 is SQVTM, CDR2 ANQGSEA, per germline. CDR3 length equals 13 residues. This CDR3 reads CSVDTGDLETQYF. CDR3 sequence (DNA): TGCAGCGTGGATACAGGGGATCTAGAGACCCAGTACTTC.